This T cell receptor beta chain was identified during a study of regulatory T cells in long-lasting Graves disease. Whole-study results and caveats: Persistent Graves' patients showed less TCR diversity than newly diagnosed ones.

Time point reported: newly diagnosed GD, antithyroid drugs for less than 3 months. TCR sequences were obtained from RNA taken from PBMCs. Per American Thyroid Association guidelines, Graves' disease was diagnosed. According to the study, TCR beta libraries were built with iRepertoire HTBI primers and CDR3-region Arm-PCR. Via MiXCR, TCRdb re-called the multiplex PCR reads, giving one row per CDR3 protein. The sample comprises roughly 560,000 distinct CDR3 sequences, approximately 12% of which are singletons, and almost 9% rests with the top ten. This clonotype was seen only a few times. Its antigen is still unknown. Between the trimmed V and J ends, which lost 2 bases and 7 bases, there was a span of 6 bases. CDR1 is MNHEY and CDR2 is SVGEGT in the germline V gene. This CDR3 has 12 amino acids. The sample was also linked to a second study, of T cells in Graves' hyperthyroidism and ophthalmopathy. That work contributes: Hyperthyroidism in the patients, aged 18 to 65, was newly diagnosed and under 2 months in duration. HTBI primers were employed in a first-round RT-PCR of the TCR CDR3.

The chain employs TRBV6-2 or TRBV6-3 and TRBJ2-1, with D unresolved. Source: peripheral blood mononuclear cells (PBMCs), taken at new diagnosis, from a patient treated with antithyroid drugs. This clonotype was sampled from a woman in her 30s with Graves disease. The CDR3 region has the DNA TGTGCCAGCAGTTACCGTCAGAATGAGCAGTTCTTC. Translation gives CASSYRQNEQFF.